The 20 T cell receptor beta chains below come from one sample, sequenced in a study of cytomegalovirus exposure and HLA in healthy donors. Only in-frame clones appear in the TCRdb table, and some are missing; sequencing was by immunoSEQ multiplex PCR. The sample consists of fewer than 70,000 clones, 80% to 95% of them appearing once. The sample was PBMCs. These receptors all come from a man aged 18 to 29 in good health and CMV-seronegative.

The V gene is TRBV2, the J gene TRBJ2-5; TRBD2 aligns across 10 bases. J lost 4 bases, V lost 6 bases, and 11 bases had no gene match. The germline gives CDR1 SNHLY, CDR2 FYNNEI. The CDR3 spans 16 residues. Here the CDR3 DNA reads TGTGCCAGCAGACCTAGAGCGGGAGGGGGAGGAGAGACCCAGTACTTC. Amino acid sequence: CASRPRAGGGGETQYF.

V gene TRBV7-9 combines with J gene TRBJ2-1, with 14 bases matching TRBD2. Germline loops: CDR1 SEHNR, CDR2 FQNEAQ (reference sequence). CDR3 length equals 17 residues. The J segment lost 7 bases and the V segment lost 3 bases, leaving 8 bases of the junction unmatched. CDR3 sequence: CASSLGTSGSSKNEQFF. CDR3 coding DNA: TGTGCCAGCAGCTTGGGGACTAGCGGGAGTTCGAAAAATGAGCAGTTCTTC. Full variable domain (remainder filled in from reference TRBV7-9 and TRBJ2-1): DTGVSQNPRHKITKRGQNVTFRCDPISEHNRLYWYRQTLGQGPEFLTYFQNEAQLEKSRLLSDRFSAERPKGSFSTLEIQRTEQGDSAMYLCASSLGTSGSSKNEQFFGPGTRLTVL.

The J gene is TRBJ1-1, the V gene TRBV18, with 9 bases that match TRBD1. Unmatched junction bases numbered 7, after V lost 3 bases and J lost 8 bases. The CDR3 is 14 residues long. Germline V gene data show CDR1 as KGHSH and CDR2 as LQKENI. CDR3 in amino acids: CASSPKQGALEAFF. The CDR3 nucleotides are TGTGCCAGCTCACCGAAACAGGGGGCCTTGGAAGCTTTCTTT.

This rearrangement joins TRBV6-5 to TRBJ1-2; 7 bases map to TRBD1. The CDR3 is 15 residues long. V dropped 6 bases and J dropped 1; count of bases not matched to a gene: 8. Germline lookup yields CDR1 MNHEY and CDR2 SVGAGI. CDR3 residues: CASSATGALNYGYTF. CDR3 sequence (DNA): TGTGCCAGCAGCGCAACAGGGGCCCTTAACTATGGCTACACCTTC.

V is TRBV29-1 and J is TRBJ2-3; 7 nucleotides match TRBD2. J gave up 2 bases and V 3 bases, and 5 bases lay outside the gene matches. Looked up from germline, CDR1 is SQVTM and CDR2 is ANQGSEA. This CDR3 is 14 amino acids long. The CDR3 coding sequence is TGCAGCGTTGATCGCGGGAGAAACACAGATACGCAGTATTTT. This translates into CSVDRGRNTDTQYF.

This chain links TRBV10-1 with TRBJ2-3, with D unclear. The CDR3 has 13 amino acids. CDR1 and CDR2 from the germline V gene are WNHNN and SYGVQD (reference sequence). V shed 0 bases and J shed 4 bases, with 5 bases lying between them. CDR3 in amino acids: CASSESSADTQYF. DNA of the CDR3: TGCGCCAGCAGTGAGTCTTCGGCAGATACGCAGTATTTT.

V is TRBV13 and J is TRBJ2-2, with TRBD2 matching 11 bases. In germline, CDR1 is PRHDT, CDR2 FYEKMQ (reference sequence). With 5 bases clipped from V and 2 bases from J, the junction kept 10 bases outside the gene matches. The CDR3 is 18 amino acids. The CDR3 DNA reads TGTGCCAGCAGCAGCGGACCACTAGCGGGAGAAAACACCGGGGAGCTGTTTTTT. It translates to CASSSGPLAGENTGELFF.

The chain has TRBV4-1 and TRBJ2-7, with D possibly matching TRBD2 (6 bases). CDR3 length: 15 amino acids. Germline-derived CDR1 and CDR2 are MGHRA and YSYEKL. V was shortened by 3 bases and J by 2 bases, with 14 bases between the two germline ends. The CDR3 coding sequence is TGCGCCAGCAGCCAGGGCGTGGGGACTCCCTACGAGCAGTACTTC. Translating it yields CASSQGVGTPYEQYF.

This clone occurred a few times. J is TRBJ2-7 and V is TRBV11-1; 8 bases are shared with TRBD2. The CDR3 runs to 16 residues. J lost 0 bases, V lost 4 bases, and 8 bases had no gene match. CDR1 is SGHAT and CDR2 is FQDESV in the germline V gene (reference sequence). The CDR3 region has the DNA TGTGCCAGCAGCTGGGTAGGCGGGAGGAGCTCCTACGAGCAGTACTTC. Protein product: CASSWVGGRSSYEQYF.

This clone was counted a single time. J is TRBJ2-1 and V is TRBV30; 10 bases fit TRBD2. This CDR3 spans 17 amino acids. Trimming took 2 bases from V and 1 from J; bases not matched to a gene: 8. Germline V gene lookup returns CDR1 GTSNPN and CDR2 SVGIG (reference sequence). For the CDR3, the DNA is TGTGCCTGGAGTCAACCCGTAGCGGGAGGTTCCTACAATGAGCAGTTCTTC. Its translation is CAWSQPVAGGSYNEQFF.

The CDR3 region is CASSLGDRLDRSYEQYF. In DNA, the CDR3 is TGTGCCAGCAGTTTAGGGGACAGGTTAGATCGCTCCTACGAGCAGTACTTC. The V call is TRBV27, the J call TRBJ2-7, with 8 bases identical to TRBD1. CDR1 MNHEY and CDR2 SMNVEV come from the germline V gene (reference sequence). V dropped 2 bases and J dropped 0; count of bases not matched to a gene: 9. This CDR3 spans 17 amino acids.

V usage is TRBV29-1 and J usage is TRBJ2-3; 7 bases match TRBD1. The CDR3 consists of 13 residues. With 7 bases clipped from V and 5 bases from J, the junction kept 9 bases outside the gene matches. Germline V gives CDR1 SQVTM, CDR2 ANQGSEA. The chain's CDR3 is CSGVRQGLDTQYF. DNA for the CDR3: TGCAGCGGTGTTCGACAGGGCCTAGATACGCAGTATTTT.

The chain couples TRBV11-2 to TRBJ2-1; TRBD1 might be the D (6 bases). CDR1 and CDR2 (germline): SGHAT, FQNNGV. The CDR3 contains 17 residues. The V end was cut by 4 bases, the J end by 2 bases, with 18 bases between. This chain's CDR3 is CASSSTPNRAAYNEQFF. The CDR3 DNA is TGTGCCAGCAGCTCCACCCCGAACAGGGCGGCCTACAATGAGCAGTTCTTC.

V is TRBV5-5 and J is TRBJ1-3, with D hard to call. CDR1 and CDR2 from the germline V gene are SGHKS and YYEKEE (reference sequence). The CDR3 totals 14 residues. V shed 0 bases and J shed 7 bases, with 11 bases lying between them. CDR3 in amino acids: CASSLGPEANTIYF. The DNA of the CDR3 is TGTGCCAGCAGCTTGGGACCAGAGGCCAACACCATATATTTT.

The chain links TRBV7-3 to TRBJ2-3, with TRBD2 matching over 8 bases. Trimming at V came to 5 bases and at J to 4 bases, leaving 5 bases not matched to a gene. CDR3 length: 14 amino acids. Germline V CDR1 and CDR2: SGHTA, FQGTGA. The CDR3 DNA sequence: TGTGCCAGCAGCGAGGGACTAGAGTCAGATACGCAGTATTTT. Translation gives CASSEGLESDTQYF.

The rearrangement uses TRBV5-1 and TRBJ2-3; 8 bases are a match to TRBD2. The CDR3 covers 16 residues. V shed 2 bases, J shed 0 bases, and the junction held 5 bases outside the gene matches. In germline, CDR1 is SGHRS, CDR2 YFSETQ. CDR3 coding DNA: TGCGCCAGCAGCTTTACTAGCGGAACTAGCACAGATACGCAGTATTTT. This translates into CASSFTSGTSTDTQYF.

The chain is built from TRBV28 and TRBJ1-3; D gene unclear. The CDR3 loop spans 14 amino acids. Germline-derived CDR1 and CDR2 are MDHEN and SYDVKM. Trimming removed 6 bases at V and 0 bases at J, with 9 bases between. The CDR3 sequence: CASSPQSSGNTIYF. The CDR3 DNA reads TGTGCCAGCAGCCCACAGAGCTCTGGAAACACCATATATTTT.

The chain carries TRBV7-9 and TRBJ2-7; maybe TRBD2 (5 bases). The CDR3 contains 13 residues. V was cut by 5 bases and J by 5 bases, with 13 bases left in between. Germline lookup yields CDR1 SEHNR and CDR2 FQNEAQ (reference sequence). The CDR3 is CASSPRNGDEQYF. Written as DNA, the CDR3 is TGTGCCAGCAGCCCCCGCAACGGGGACGAGCAGTACTTC.

The chain couples TRBV19 to TRBJ1-1; a possible D gene is TRBD1 (6 bases). The CDR3 length is 15 residues. Trimming removed 7 bases from V and 0 bases from J, with 15 bases in between. Germline V gives CDR1 LNHDA, CDR2 SQIVND (reference sequence). The CDR3 here is CASNRPGQLNTEAFF. The CDR3 DNA follows: TGTGCCAGTAACCGCCCCGGACAGTTGAACACTGAAGCTTTCTTT.

The chain carries TRBV6-5 and TRBJ1-2; D call uncertain. The CDR3 loop spans 15 amino acids. Looked up from germline, CDR1 is MNHEY and CDR2 is SVGAGI. V dropped 7 bases and J dropped 5 bases, with 20 bases sitting between them. The CDR3 region is CASTQTSSRRYGYTF. In DNA form, the CDR3 reads TGTGCCAGCACTCAAACCTCCAGTAGGAGGTATGGCTACACCTTC.